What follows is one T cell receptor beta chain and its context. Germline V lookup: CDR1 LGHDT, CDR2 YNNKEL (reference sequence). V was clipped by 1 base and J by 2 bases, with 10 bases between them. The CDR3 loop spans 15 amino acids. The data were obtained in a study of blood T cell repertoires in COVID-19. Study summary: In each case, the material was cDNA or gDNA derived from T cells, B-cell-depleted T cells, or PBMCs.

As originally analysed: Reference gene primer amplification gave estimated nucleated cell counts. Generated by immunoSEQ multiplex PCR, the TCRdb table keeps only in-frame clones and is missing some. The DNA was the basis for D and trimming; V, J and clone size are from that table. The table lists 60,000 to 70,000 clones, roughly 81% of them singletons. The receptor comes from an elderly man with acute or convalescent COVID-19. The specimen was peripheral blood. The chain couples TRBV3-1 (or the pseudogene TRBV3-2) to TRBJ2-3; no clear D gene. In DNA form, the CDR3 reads TGTGCCAGCAGCCAAGTCCAAGCTGTCACAGATACGCAGTATTTT. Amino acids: CASSQVQAVTDTQYF.